This entry lists 8 T cell receptor beta chains sequenced from one sample in a study of stem cell transplantation in POMP-related autoinflammatory disease. The data were produced by immunoSEQ multiplex PCR, yet TCRdb's version contains in-frame clones alone and is incomplete. The table includes 30,000 or so clones, around 88% detected once. The input for sequencing was CD4+ T cells from PBMCs, taken before stem cell transplantation. The receptors here all came from a human donor with POMP-related autoinflammation and immune dysregulation (PRAID).

This chain joins TRBV6-4 and TRBJ2-1; perhaps TRBD2 as D (5 bases). The V end lost 9 bases, the J end lost 6 bases, and 18 bases lay between the germline ends. CDR3 length equals 14 residues. Germline V gene lookup returns CDR1 MRHNA and CDR2 SNTAGT. DNA for the CDR3: TGTGCCAGTAACCGACTAAGTCGGGGCAATGAGCAGTTCTTC. This encodes CASNRLSRGNEQFF.

This clone was seen only a few times. This rearrangement joins TRBV18 to TRBJ1-4; the match to TRBD1 covers 7 bases. This CDR3 has 15 amino acids. Per germline, CDR1 KGHSH and CDR2 LQKENI. Trimming cost V 3 bases and J 4 bases; bases outside gene matches: 5. In DNA, the CDR3 is TGTGCCAGCTCACCTTCCGGGACAGTTAATGAAAAACTGTTTTTT. It specifies CASSPSGTVNEKLFF.

The chain combines TRBV18 with TRBJ1-5; D might be TRBD1 (6 bases). Germline assignment: CDR1 KGHSH and CDR2 LQKENI. CDR3 length: 15 residues. The V end lost 4 bases, the J end lost 4 bases, and 14 bases lay between the germline ends. In DNA form, the CDR3 reads TGTGCCAGCTCACGCAGGGGAGAGGAGAATCAGCCCCAGCATTTT. Amino acid sequence: CASSRRGEENQPQHF.

The gene calls are TRBV5-1 and TRBJ2-7, with 7 bases that match TRBD1. The CDR3 sequence is 14 residues long. The ends lost 0 bases at V and 0 bases at J; junction bases unmatched: 0. Germline-derived CDR1 and CDR2 are SGHRS and YFSETQ. CDR3 DNA sequence: TGCGCCAGCAGCTTGGGACAGGGCTCCTACGAGCAGTACTTC. Amino acids: CASSLGQGSYEQYF.

The V call is TRBV6-1, the J call TRBJ2-7; 8 positions match TRBD1. There are 14 residues in the CDR3. Germline loops: CDR1 MNHNS, CDR2 SASEGT. The V and J ends lost 7 bases and 1 base, in that order; junction bases with no gene match: 6. The CDR3 is CASNPGQASYEQYF. DNA of the CDR3: TGTGCCAGCAACCCGGGACAGGCTTCCTACGAGCAGTACTTC.

This chain uses TRBV4-1 with TRBJ1-5; the D gene is possibly TRBD1 (5 bases). V was clipped by 4 bases and J by 3 bases, with 10 bases between them. Germline V gene sequence: CDR1 MGHRA, CDR2 YSYEKL. This CDR3 is built from 14 residues. Here the CDR3 DNA reads TGCGCCAGCAGCCGGGGGGGTGTCAATCAGCCCCAGCATTTT. It yields the protein CASSRGGVNQPQHF.

This chain connects TRBV4-1 to TRBJ1-5; 9 bases are a match to TRBD1. Unmatched junction bases numbered 7, after V lost 5 bases and J lost 2 bases. Germline loops: CDR1 MGHRA, CDR2 YSYEKL. CDR3 length: 16 residues. The CDR3 DNA is TGCGCCAGCAGCAGGACCCGGGACAGGGGCAATCAGCCCCAGCATTTT. The encoded protein is CASSRTRDRGNQPQHF.

The chain uses TRBV4-1 and TRBJ2-2; 7 bases line up with TRBD1. Germline V CDR1 and CDR2: MGHRA, YSYEKL. The CDR3 extends over 15 amino acids. V shed 8 bases, J shed 3 bases, and the junction held 9 bases outside the gene matches. The chain's CDR3 is CASRPGQIYTGELFF. The CDR3 DNA reads as TGCGCCAGCCGTCCGGGACAGATATACACCGGGGAGCTGTTTTTT.